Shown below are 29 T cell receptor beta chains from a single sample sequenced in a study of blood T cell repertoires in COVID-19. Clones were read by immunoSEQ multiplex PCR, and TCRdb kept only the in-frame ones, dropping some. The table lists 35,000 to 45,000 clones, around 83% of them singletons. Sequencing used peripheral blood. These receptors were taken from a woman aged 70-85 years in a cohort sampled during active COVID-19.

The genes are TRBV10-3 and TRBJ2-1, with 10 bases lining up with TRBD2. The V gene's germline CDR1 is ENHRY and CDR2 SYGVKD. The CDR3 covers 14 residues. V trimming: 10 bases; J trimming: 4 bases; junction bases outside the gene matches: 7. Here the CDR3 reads CATLAGERYNEQFF. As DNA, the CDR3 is TGTGCCACCCTAGCGGGAGAGCGGTACAATGAGCAGTTCTTC.

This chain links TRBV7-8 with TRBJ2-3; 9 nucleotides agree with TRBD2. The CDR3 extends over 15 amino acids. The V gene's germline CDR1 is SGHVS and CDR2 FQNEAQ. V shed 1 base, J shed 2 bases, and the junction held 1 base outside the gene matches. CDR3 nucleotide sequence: TGTGCCAGCAGCTTAGGACTAGCGGACACAGATACGCAGTATTTT. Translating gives CASSLGLADTDTQYF. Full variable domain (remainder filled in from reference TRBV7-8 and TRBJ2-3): GAGVSQSPRYKVAKRGQDVALRCDPISGHVSLFWYQQALGQGPEFLTYFQNEAQLDKSGLPSDRFFAERPEGSVSTLKIQRTQQEDSAVYLCASSLGLADTDTQYFGPGTRLTVL.

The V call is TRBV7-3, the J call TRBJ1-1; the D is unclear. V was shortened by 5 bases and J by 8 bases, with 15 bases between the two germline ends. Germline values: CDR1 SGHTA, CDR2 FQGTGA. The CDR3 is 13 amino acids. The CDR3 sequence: CASSPAGAGEAFF. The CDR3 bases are TGTGCCAGCAGCCCAGCAGGCGCAGGAGAAGCTTTCTTT.

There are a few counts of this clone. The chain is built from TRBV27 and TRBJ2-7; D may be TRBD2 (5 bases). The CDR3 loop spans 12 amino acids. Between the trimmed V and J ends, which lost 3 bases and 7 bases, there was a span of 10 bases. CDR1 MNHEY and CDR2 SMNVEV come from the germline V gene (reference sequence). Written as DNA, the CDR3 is TGTGCCAGCAGTTTTCCGGGGAATGAGCAGTACTTC. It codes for CASSFPGNEQYF.

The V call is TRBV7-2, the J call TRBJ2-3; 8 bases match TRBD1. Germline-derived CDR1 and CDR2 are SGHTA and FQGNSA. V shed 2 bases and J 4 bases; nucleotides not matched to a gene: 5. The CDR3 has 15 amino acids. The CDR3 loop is CASSLRETGADTQYF. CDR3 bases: TGTGCCAGCAGCTTAAGGGAGACAGGGGCAGATACGCAGTATTTT. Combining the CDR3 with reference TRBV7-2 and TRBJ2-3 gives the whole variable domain GAGVSQSPSNKVTEKGKDVELRCDPISGHTALYWYRQSLGQGLEFLIYFQGNSAPDKSGLPSDRFSAERTGGSVSTLTIQRTQQEDSAVYLCASSLRETGADTQYFGPGTRLTVL.

CDR3 sequence reads: CASSVGTANTEAFF. The CDR3 DNA sequence: TGTGCCAGCAGCGTGGGGACAGCCAACACTGAAGCTTTCTTT. The chain recombines TRBV9 with TRBJ1-1, with 7 bases aligning to TRBD1. Unmatched junction bases numbered 3, after V lost 2 bases and J lost 2 bases. The CDR3 is made up of 14 amino acids. Germline V gene lookup returns CDR1 SGDLS and CDR2 YYNGEE.

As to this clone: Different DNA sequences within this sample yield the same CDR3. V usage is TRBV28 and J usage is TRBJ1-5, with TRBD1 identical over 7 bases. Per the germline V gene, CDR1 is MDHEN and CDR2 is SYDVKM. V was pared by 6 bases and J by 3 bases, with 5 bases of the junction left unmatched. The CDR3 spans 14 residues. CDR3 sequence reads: CASSRDRANQPQHF. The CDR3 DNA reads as TGTGCCAGCAGCCGTGACAGGGCCAATCAGCCCCAGCATTTT.

CDR3 in DNA: TGTGCCAGCAGCCCAAGCCAACTAGCGGGAGGAAACCGTGAGCAGTTCTTC. It encodes CASSPSQLAGGNREQFF. The gene calls are TRBV13 and TRBJ2-1; 12 bases are shared with TRBD2. V shed 5 bases and J 9 bases; nucleotides not matched to a gene: 14. CDR3 length: 17 residues. Per germline, CDR1 PRHDT and CDR2 FYEKMQ (reference sequence).

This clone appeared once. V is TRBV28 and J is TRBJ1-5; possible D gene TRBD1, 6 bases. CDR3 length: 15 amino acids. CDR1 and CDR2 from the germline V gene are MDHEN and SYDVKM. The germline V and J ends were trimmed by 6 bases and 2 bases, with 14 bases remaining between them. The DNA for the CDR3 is TGTGCCAGCAGCCAACGAGGGGGTGGCAATCAGCCCCAGCATTTT. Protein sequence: CASSQRGGGNQPQHF.

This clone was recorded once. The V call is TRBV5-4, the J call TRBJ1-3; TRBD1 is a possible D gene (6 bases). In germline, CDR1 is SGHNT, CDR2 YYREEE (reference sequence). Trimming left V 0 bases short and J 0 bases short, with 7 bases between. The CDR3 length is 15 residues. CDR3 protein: CASSLAGVSGNTIYF. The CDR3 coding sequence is TGTGCCAGCAGCTTGGCAGGGGTCTCTGGAAACACCATATATTTT.

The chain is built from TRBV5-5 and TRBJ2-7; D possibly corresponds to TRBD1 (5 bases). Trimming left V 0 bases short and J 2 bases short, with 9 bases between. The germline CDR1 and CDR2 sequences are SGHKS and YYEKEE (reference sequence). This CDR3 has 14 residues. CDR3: CASSLGGETYEQYF. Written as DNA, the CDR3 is TGTGCCAGCAGCTTGGGGGGCGAGACCTACGAGCAGTACTTC.

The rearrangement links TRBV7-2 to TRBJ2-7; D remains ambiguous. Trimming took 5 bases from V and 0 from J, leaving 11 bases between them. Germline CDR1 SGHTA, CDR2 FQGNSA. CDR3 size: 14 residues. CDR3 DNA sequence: TGTGCCAGCAGCCCGCAGGAAATCTCCTACGAGCAGTACTTC. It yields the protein CASSPQEISYEQYF.

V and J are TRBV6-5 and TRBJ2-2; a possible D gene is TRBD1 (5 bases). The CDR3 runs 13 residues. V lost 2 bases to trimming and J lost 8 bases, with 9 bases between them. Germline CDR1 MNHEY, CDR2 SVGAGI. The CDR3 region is CASSYGARGELFF. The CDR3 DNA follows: TGTGCCAGCAGTTACGGGGCCAGGGGGGAGCTGTTTTTT.

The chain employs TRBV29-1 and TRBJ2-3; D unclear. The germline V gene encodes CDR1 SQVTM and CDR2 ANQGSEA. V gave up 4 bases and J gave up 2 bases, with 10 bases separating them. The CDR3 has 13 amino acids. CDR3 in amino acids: CSVVVPYTDTQYF. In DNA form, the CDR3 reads TGCAGCGTTGTCGTCCCGTACACAGATACGCAGTATTTT.

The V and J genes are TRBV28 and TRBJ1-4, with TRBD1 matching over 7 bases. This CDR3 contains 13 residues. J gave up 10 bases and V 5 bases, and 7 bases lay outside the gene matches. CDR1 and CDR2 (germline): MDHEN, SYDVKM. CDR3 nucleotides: TGTGCCAGCAGTCTAGGGACAGATCCAAAACTGTTTTTT. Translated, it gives CASSLGTDPKLFF.

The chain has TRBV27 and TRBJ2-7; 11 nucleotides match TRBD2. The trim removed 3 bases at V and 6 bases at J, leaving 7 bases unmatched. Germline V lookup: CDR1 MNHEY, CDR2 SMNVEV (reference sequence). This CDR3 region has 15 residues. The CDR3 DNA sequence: TGTGCCAGCAGTTTTGAGACTAGCGGGACGGCCGAGCAGTACTTC. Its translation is CASSFETSGTAEQYF.

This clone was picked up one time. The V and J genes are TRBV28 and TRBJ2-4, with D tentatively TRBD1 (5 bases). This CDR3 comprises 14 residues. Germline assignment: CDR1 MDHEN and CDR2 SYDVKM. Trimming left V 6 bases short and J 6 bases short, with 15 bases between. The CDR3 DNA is TGTGCCAGCAGAACGCAGGGTGGTGGAAACATTCAGTACTTC. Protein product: CASRTQGGGNIQYF.

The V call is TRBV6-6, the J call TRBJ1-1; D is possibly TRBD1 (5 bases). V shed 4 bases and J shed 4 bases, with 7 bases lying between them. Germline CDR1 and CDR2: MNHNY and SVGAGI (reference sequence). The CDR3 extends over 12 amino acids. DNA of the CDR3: TGTGCCAGCAGTTCGGACACCACTGAAGCTTTCTTT. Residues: CASSSDTTEAFF.

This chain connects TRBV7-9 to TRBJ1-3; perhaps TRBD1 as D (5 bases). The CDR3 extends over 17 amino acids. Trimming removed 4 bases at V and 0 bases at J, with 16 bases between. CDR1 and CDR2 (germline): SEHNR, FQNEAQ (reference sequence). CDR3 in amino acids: CASSSWAGDFSGNTIYF. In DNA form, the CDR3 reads TGTGCCAGCAGCTCCTGGGCCGGGGACTTCTCTGGAAACACCATATATTTT.

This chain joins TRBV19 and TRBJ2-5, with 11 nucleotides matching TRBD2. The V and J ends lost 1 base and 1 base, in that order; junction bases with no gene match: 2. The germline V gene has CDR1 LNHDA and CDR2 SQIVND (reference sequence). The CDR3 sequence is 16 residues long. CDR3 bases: TGTGCCAGTAGTATAGGGGGGACTAGCGGCCAAGAGACCCAGTACTTC. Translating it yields CASSIGGTSGQETQYF.

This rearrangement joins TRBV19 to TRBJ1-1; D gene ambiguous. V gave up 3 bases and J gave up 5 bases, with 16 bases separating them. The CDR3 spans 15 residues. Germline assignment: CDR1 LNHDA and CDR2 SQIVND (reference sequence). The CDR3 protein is CASSIGQVTVTEAFF. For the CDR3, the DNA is TGTGCCAGTAGTATTGGGCAGGTAACAGTTACTGAAGCTTTCTTT.

DNA of the CDR3: TGTGCCAGCAGCTTCAGGGACACCTACAATGAGCAGTTCTTC. Protein product: CASSFRDTYNEQFF. The gene calls are TRBV7-7 and TRBJ2-1; tentative D call: TRBD1 (6 bases). CDR3 length: 14 residues. Germline CDR1 is SSHAT and CDR2 is FNYEAQ (reference sequence). Trimming removed 3 bases from V and 2 bases from J, with 8 bases in between. Drawing the rest from reference TRBV7-7 and TRBJ2-1, the complete variable domain is GAGVSQSPRYKVTKRGQDVTLRCDPISSHATLYWYQQALGQGPEFLTYFNYEAQPDKSGLPSDRFSAERPEGSISTLTIQRTEQRDSAMYRCASSFRDTYNEQFFGPGTRLTVL.

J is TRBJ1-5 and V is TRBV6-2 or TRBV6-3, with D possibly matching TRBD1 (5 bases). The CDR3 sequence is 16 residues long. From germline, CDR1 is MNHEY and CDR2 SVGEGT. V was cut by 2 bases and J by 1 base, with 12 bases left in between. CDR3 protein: CASSYPPTVSNQPQHF. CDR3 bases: TGTGCCAGCAGTTACCCTCCGACAGTCAGCAATCAGCCCCAGCATTTT.

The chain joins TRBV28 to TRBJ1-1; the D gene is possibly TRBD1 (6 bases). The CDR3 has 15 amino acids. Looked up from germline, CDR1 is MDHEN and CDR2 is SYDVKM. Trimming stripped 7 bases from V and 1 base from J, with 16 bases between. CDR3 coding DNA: TGTGCCAGCACCCTACCGTGGACAGAGAACACTGAAGCTTTCTTT. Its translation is CASTLPWTENTEAFF.

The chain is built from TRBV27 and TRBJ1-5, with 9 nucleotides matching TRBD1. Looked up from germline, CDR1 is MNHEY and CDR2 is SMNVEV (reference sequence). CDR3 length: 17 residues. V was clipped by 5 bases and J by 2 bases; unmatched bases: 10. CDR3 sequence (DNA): TGTGCCAGCAGTGGCCAATCACAGGGGGCTGGCAATCAGCCCCAGCATTTT. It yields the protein CASSGQSQGAGNQPQHF.

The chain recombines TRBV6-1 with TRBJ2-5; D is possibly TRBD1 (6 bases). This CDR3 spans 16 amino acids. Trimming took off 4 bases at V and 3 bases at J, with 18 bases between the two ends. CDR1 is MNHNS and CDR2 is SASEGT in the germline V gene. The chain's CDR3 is CASSASTGTPEETQYF. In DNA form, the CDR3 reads TGTGCCAGCAGTGCCTCGACCGGGACACCGGAAGAGACCCAGTACTTC.

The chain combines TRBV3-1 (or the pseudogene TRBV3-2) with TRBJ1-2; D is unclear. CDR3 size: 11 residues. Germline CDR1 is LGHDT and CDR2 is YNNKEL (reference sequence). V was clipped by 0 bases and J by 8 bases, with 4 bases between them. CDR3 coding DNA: TGTGCCAGCAGCCAAGACGGGGGCTACACCTTC. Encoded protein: CASSQDGGYTF.

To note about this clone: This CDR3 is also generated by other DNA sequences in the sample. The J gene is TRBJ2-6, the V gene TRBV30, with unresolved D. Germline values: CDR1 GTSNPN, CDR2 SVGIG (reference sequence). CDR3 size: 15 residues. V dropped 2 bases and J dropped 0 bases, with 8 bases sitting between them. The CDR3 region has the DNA TGTGCCTGGAGTCCCGTTTTCTCTGGGGCCAACGTCCTGACTTTC. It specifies CAWSPVFSGANVLTF. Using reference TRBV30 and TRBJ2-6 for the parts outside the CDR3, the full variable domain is SQTIHQWPATLVQPVGSPLSLECTVEGTSNPNLYWYRQAAGRGLQLLFYSVGIGQISSEVPQNLSASRPQDRQFILSSKKLLLSDSGFYLCAWSPVFSGANVLTFGAGSRLTVL.

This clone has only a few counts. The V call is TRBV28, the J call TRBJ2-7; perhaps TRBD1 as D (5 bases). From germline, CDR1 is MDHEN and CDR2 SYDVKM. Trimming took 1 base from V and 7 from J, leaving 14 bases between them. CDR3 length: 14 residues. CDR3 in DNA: TGTGCCAGCAGTTTATTGTCCAGGGCAGGGGAGCAGTACTTC. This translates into CASSLLSRAGEQYF.